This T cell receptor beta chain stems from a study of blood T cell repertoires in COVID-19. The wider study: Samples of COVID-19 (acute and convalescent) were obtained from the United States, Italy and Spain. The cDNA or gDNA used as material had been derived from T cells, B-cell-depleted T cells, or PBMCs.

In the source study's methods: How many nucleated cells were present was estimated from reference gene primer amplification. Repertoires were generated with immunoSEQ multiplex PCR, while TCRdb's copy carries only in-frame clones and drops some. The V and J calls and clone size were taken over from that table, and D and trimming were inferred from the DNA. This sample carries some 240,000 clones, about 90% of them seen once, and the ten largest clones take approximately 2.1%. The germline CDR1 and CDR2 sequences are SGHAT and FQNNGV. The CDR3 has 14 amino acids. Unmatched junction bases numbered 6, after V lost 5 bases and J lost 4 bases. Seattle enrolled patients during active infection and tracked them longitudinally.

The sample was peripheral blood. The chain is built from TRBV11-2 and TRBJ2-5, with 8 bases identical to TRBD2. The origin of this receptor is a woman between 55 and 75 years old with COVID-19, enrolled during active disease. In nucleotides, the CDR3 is TGTGCCAGCAGCATTAGCGGGGATGTAGAGACCCAGTACTTC. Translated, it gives CASSISGDVETQYF.